The source of this T cell receptor (beta chain) is a study of radiotherapy plus CTLA-4 blockade in lung cancer. The germline gives CDR1 SGHDT, CDR2 YYEEEE. Trimming removed 0 bases from V and 2 bases from J; junction bases left unmatched: 7. The CDR3 totals 16 residues. About this clone itself: Its antigen is unknown.

Generated by immunoSEQ multiplex PCR, the TCRdb table keeps only in-frame clones and is missing some. The sample includes approximately 110,000 clones, more than 75% of them seen just once. General observations from the study: Radiotherapy was combined with ipilimumab, and tumor-derived TCR clones then expanded in blood.

The sample was peripheral blood, taken from a patient treated with radiotherapy plus ipilimumab. The sequence was obtained from a human donor with non-small cell lung cancer that progressed on radiotherapy plus ipilimumab. Some clones in this sample may be carry-over from other donors' samples. The chain has TRBV5-6 and TRBJ2-5; 7 nucleotides agree with TRBD1. CDR3 residues: CASSLVGDSIQETQYF. The CDR3 coding sequence is TGTGCCAGCAGCTTGGTGGGGGACAGTATACAAGAGACCCAGTACTTC.